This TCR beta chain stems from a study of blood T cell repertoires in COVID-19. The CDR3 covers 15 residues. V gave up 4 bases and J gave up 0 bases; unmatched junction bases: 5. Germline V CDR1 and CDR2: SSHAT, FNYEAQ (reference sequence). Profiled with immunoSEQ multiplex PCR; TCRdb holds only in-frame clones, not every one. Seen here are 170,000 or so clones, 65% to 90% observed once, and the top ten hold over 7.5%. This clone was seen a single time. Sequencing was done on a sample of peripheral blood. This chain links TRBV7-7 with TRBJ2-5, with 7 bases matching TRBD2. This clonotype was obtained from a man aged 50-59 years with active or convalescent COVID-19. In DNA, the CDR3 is TGTGCCAGCAGCTCCGGGACTACGTACCAAGAGACCCAGTACTTC. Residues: CASSSGTTYQETQYF.